The present T cell receptor beta chain was sequenced within a study of blood T cell repertoires in COVID-19. Overall study context: Samples came from the United States, Italy and Spain, spanning acute and convalescent COVID-19. In each case, the material was cDNA or gDNA derived from T cells, B-cell-depleted T cells, or PBMCs.

No more than 2 weeks before study entry, exposed participants had met a case of COVID-19. How the authors handled the data: Reference gene primer amplification yielded estimated nucleated cell counts. Produced via immunoSEQ multiplex PCR; TCRdb's table is partial and in-frame only. V and J calls and clone size follow that table, whereas D and trimming were derived from the DNA. The sample lists 350,000 to 500,000 clones, nearly 90% occurring once. This CDR3 contains 16 residues. V was pared by 0 bases and J by 7 bases, with 10 bases of the junction left unmatched. Per the germline V gene, CDR1 is SGHDT and CDR2 is YYEEEE.

Material for sequencing was PBMCs or T cells enriched from blood (not recorded which). This chain connects TRBV5-6 to TRBJ2-1; 7 bases line up with TRBD2. This TCR was recovered from a woman aged 18-29 years who had been exposed to COVID-19. CDR3 region: CASSLAGTGTNNEQFF. DNA for the CDR3: TGTGCCAGCAGCTTGGCCGGAACGGGGACTAATAATGAGCAGTTCTTC.